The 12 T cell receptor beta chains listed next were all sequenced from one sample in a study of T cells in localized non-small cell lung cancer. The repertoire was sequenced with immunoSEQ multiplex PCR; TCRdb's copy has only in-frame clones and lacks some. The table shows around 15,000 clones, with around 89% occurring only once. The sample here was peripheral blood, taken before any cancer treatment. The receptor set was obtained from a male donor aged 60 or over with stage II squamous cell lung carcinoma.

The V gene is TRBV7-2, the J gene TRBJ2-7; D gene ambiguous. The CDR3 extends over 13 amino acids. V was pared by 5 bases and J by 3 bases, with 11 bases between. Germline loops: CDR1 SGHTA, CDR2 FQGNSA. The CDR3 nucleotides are TGTGCCAGCAGCCCCCGTTTTATCTACGAGCAGTACTTC. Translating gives CASSPRFIYEQYF.

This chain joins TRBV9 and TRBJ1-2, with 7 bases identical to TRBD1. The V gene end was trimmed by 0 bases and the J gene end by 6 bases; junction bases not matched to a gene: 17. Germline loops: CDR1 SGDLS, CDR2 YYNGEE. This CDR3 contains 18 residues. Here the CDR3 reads CASSVAWGQSPGGDGYTF. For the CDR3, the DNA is TGTGCCAGCAGCGTAGCTTGGGGACAGAGCCCCGGCGGCGATGGCTACACCTTC.

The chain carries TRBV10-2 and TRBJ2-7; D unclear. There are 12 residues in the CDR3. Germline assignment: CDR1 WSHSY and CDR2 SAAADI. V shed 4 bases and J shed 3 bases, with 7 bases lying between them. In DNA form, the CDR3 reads TGCGCCAGCAGTGGGGTCCTCTACGAGCAGTACTTC. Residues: CASSGVLYEQYF.

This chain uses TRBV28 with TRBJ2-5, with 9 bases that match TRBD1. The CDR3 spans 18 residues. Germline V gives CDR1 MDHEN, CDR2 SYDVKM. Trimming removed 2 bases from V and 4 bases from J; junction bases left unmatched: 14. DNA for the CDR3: TGTGCCAGCAGTTTAGATCCACAGGACAGGGGCTTTAGAGAGACCCAGTACTTC. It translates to CASSLDPQDRGFRETQYF.

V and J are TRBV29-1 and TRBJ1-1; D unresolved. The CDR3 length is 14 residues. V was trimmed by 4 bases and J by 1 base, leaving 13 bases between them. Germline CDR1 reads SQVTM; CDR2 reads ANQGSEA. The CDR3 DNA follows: TGCAGCGTTGTGGATCGTGCAGGGAACACTGAAGCTTTCTTT. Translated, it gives CSVVDRAGNTEAFF.

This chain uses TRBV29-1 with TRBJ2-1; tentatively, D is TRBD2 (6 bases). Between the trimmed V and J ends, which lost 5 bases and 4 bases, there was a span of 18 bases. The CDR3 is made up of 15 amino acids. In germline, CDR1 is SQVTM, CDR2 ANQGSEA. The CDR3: CSVPLTGVGYNEQFF. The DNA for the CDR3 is TGCAGCGTTCCCCTGACGGGAGTAGGGTACAATGAGCAGTTCTTC.

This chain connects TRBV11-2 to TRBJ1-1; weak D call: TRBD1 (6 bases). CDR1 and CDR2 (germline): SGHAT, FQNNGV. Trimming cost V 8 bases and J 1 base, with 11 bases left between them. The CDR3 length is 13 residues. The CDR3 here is CASEIRGNTEAFF. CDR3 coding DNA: TGTGCCAGCGAAATCAGGGGGAACACTGAAGCTTTCTTT.

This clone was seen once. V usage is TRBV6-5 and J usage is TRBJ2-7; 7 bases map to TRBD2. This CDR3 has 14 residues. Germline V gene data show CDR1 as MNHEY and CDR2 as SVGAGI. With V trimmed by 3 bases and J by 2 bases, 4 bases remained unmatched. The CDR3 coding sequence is TGTGCCAGCAGTTATGAGCGGGGCGCCTACGAGCAGTACTTC. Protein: CASSYERGAYEQYF.

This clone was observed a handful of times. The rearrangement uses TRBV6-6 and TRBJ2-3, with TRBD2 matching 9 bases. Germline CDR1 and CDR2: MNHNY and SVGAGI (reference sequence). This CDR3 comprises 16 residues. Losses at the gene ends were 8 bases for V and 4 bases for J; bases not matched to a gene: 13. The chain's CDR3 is CASGATETSGADTQYF. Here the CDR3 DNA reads TGTGCCAGCGGGGCTACCGAGACTAGCGGAGCAGATACGCAGTATTTT.

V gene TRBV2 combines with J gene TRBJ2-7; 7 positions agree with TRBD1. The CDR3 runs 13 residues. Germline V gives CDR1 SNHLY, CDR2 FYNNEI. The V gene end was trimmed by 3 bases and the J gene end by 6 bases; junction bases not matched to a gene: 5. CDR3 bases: TGTGCCAGCAGTGAGACAGGGTCGTCCGAGCAGTACTTC. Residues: CASSETGSSEQYF.

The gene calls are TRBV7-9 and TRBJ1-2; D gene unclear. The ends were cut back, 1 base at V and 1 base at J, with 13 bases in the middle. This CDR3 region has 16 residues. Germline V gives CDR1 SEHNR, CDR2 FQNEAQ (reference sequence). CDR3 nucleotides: TGTGCCAGCAGCTTAGTTGGGTCAGGAAGTAACTATGGCTACACCTTC. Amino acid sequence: CASSLVGSGSNYGYTF. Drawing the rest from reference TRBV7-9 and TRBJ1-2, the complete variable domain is DTGVSQNPRHKITKRGQNVTFRCDPISEHNRLYWYRQTLGQGPEFLTYFQNEAQLEKSRLLSDRFSAERPKGSFSTLEIQRTEQGDSAMYLCASSLVGSGSNYGYTFGSGTRLTVV.

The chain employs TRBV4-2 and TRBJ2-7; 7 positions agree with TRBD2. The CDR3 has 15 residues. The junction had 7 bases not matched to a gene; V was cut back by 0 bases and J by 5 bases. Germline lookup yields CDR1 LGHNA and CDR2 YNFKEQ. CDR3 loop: CASSQEEGGPHEQYF. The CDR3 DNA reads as TGTGCCAGCAGCCAAGAGGAGGGAGGGCCCCACGAGCAGTACTTC.